Shown below are 32 T cell receptor beta chains from a single sample sequenced in a study of blood T cell repertoires in COVID-19. The protocol was immunoSEQ multiplex PCR, while the TCRdb copy is restricted to in-frame clones and leaves out a portion. Of roughly 100,000 clones in the sample, about 70% were seen once. Sequencing used peripheral blood. The receptor set was obtained from a human donor with acute or convalescent COVID-19. The donor label of this sample is uncertain.

V is TRBV2 and J is TRBJ2-5; 8 bases align to TRBD2. This CDR3 has 16 amino acids. With 3 bases clipped from V and 2 bases from J, the junction kept 8 bases outside the gene matches. Per the germline V gene, CDR1 is SNHLY and CDR2 is FYNNEI. This chain's CDR3 is CASSEASGGEQETQYF. The DNA of the CDR3 is TGTGCCAGCAGTGAGGCGTCGGGGGGGGAGCAAGAGACCCAGTACTTC. The full variable domain, its missing parts supplied by reference TRBV2 and TRBJ2-5, is EPEVTQTPSHQVTQMGQEVILRCVPISNHLYFYWYRQILGQKVEFLVSFYNNEISEKSEIFDDQFSVERPDGSNFTLKIRSTKLEDSAMYFCASSEASGGEQETQYFGPGTRLLVL.

This clone was seen only a few times. J is TRBJ2-5 and V is TRBV5-4; maybe TRBD2 (5 bases). The CDR3 extends over 14 amino acids. In germline, CDR1 is SGHNT, CDR2 YYREEE (reference sequence). Trimming took 4 bases from V and 5 from J, leaving 15 bases between them. The CDR3 protein is CASSTTRSDETQYF. CDR3 nucleotides: TGTGCCAGCAGCACCACTAGGTCTGACGAGACCCAGTACTTC.

The chain employs TRBV7-2 and TRBJ1-3, with TRBD1 matching over 7 bases. The CDR3 loop spans 14 amino acids. In germline, CDR1 is SGHTA, CDR2 FQGNSA. V gave up 7 bases and J gave up 4 bases; unmatched junction bases: 7. CDR3 sequence reads: CASNPGGPGNTIYF. The CDR3 nucleotides read TGTGCCAGCAACCCAGGGGGGCCGGGAAACACCATATATTTT. Full variable domain (remainder filled in from reference TRBV7-2 and TRBJ1-3): GAGVSQSPSNKVTEKGKDVELRCDPISGHTALYWYRQSLGQGLEFLIYFQGNSAPDKSGLPSDRFSAERTGGSVSTLTIQRTQQEDSAVYLCASNPGGPGNTIYFGEGSWLTVV.

The chain has TRBV12-5 and TRBJ1-6; possibly TRBD1 for D (6 bases). The CDR3 is made up of 18 amino acids. Germline V gene lookup returns CDR1 LGHNT and CDR2 FRNRAP. Trimming took off 5 bases at V and 7 bases at J, with 24 bases between the two ends. The CDR3 is CASGTTRDPGVWNSPLHF. CDR3 in DNA: TGTGCTAGTGGTACCACACGGGATCCAGGGGTTTGGAATTCACCCCTCCACTTT.

The chain is built from TRBV5-1 and TRBJ2-3; 7 bases align to TRBD2. V shed 4 bases, J shed 5 bases, and the junction held 10 bases outside the gene matches. CDR3 length: 15 residues. In germline, CDR1 is SGHRS, CDR2 YFSETQ. For the CDR3, the DNA is TGCGCCAGCAGCCCGGGGACTACTCGAGTAGATACGCAGTATTTT. This translates into CASSPGTTRVDTQYF.

In this sample, this clone turned up once. The chain combines TRBV2 with TRBJ2-2; 10 bases are shared with TRBD2. After removal of 8 bases from V and 5 bases from J, the junction contained 5 bases not matched to a gene. Germline V gives CDR1 SNHLY, CDR2 FYNNEI. This CDR3 comprises 14 residues. CDR3: CASYGLAVTGELFF. The CDR3, as DNA: TGTGCCAGCTACGGACTAGCGGTTACCGGGGAGCTGTTTTTT.

The gene calls are TRBV3-1 (or the pseudogene TRBV3-2) and TRBJ1-6; D is unresolved. CDR1 and CDR2 (germline): LGHDT, YNNKEL (reference sequence). V gave up 1 base and J gave up 10 bases, with 11 bases separating them. This CDR3 has 14 amino acids. CDR3 residues: CASSQVTRGSPLHF. Here the CDR3 DNA reads TGTGCCAGCAGCCAAGTGACCCGCGGGTCACCCCTCCACTTT.

The gene calls are TRBV4-2 and TRBJ2-5; 11 bases line up with TRBD2. From germline, CDR1 is LGHNA and CDR2 YNFKEQ. Trimming removed 3 bases from V and 4 bases from J; junction bases left unmatched: 4. CDR3 size: 15 residues. CDR3 sequence reads: CASSHVAGGPETQYF. Written as DNA, the CDR3 is TGTGCCAGCAGCCATGTAGCGGGGGGGCCAGAGACCCAGTACTTC.

This clone was found a few times. This chain joins TRBV5-6 and TRBJ2-2; D gene unclear. Germline assignment: CDR1 SGHDT and CDR2 YYEEEE. The CDR3 sequence is 15 residues long. The ends were cut back, 1 base at V and 2 bases at J, with 9 bases in the middle. DNA for the CDR3: TGTGCCAGCAGCTTGTGGTTAGCTAACACCGGGGAGCTGTTTTTT. Amino acids: CASSLWLANTGELFF.

J is TRBJ2-7 and V is TRBV6-6, with D tentatively TRBD2 (6 bases). The V end lost 2 bases, the J end lost 6 bases, and 11 bases lay between the germline ends. CDR1 and CDR2 (germline): MNHNY, SVGAGI (reference sequence). The CDR3 loop spans 13 amino acids. The CDR3 DNA is TGTGCCAGCAGTTACCGGGGGATAGGCGAGCAGTACGTC. It specifies CASSYRGIGEQYV.

This clone was observed a handful of times. The gene calls are TRBV6-2 or TRBV6-3 and TRBJ2-2, with D possibly being TRBD1 (6 bases). The CDR3 consists of 14 residues. The germline V and J ends were trimmed by 6 bases and 3 bases, with 11 bases remaining between them. The germline V gene has CDR1 MNHEY and CDR2 SVGEGT. The CDR3 DNA follows: TGTGCCAGCAGCCCGGGACAACACACCGGGGAGCTGTTTTTT. This sequence encodes CASSPGQHTGELFF.

The chain links TRBV3-1 (or the pseudogene TRBV3-2) to TRBJ1-6; 7 bases match TRBD1. The CDR3 consists of 16 residues. The V gene's germline CDR1 is LGHDT and CDR2 YNNKEL (reference sequence). The V segment lost 1 base and the J segment 9 bases; nucleotides outside the gene matches: 9. CDR3 amino acids: CASSQVIGGHGSPLHF. As DNA, the CDR3 is TGTGCCAGCAGCCAAGTTATAGGGGGCCACGGTTCACCCCTCCACTTT.

This clone was detected once. The chain employs TRBV19 and TRBJ2-3; the match to TRBD2 covers 7 bases. This CDR3 is 17 amino acids long. J gave up 6 bases and V 0 bases, and 12 bases lay outside the gene matches. Germline V gene lookup returns CDR1 LNHDA and CDR2 SQIVND (reference sequence). CDR3 amino acids: CASSIDGTGLESDTQYF. The CDR3 DNA sequence: TGTGCCAGTAGTATAGACGGCACCGGACTAGAGTCGGATACGCAGTATTTT.

V usage is TRBV2 and J usage is TRBJ1-2, with D possibly matching TRBD1 (6 bases). The CDR3 extends over 14 amino acids. Germline lookup yields CDR1 SNHLY and CDR2 FYNNEI. V was pared by 6 bases and J by 8 bases, with 19 bases between. In DNA, the CDR3 is TGTGCCAGCAGGCCCAACAGGGACTATGGGGGCTACACCTTC. As protein: CASRPNRDYGGYTF.

The V gene is TRBV11-2, the J gene TRBJ1-2; the D gene is possibly TRBD1 (6 bases). The CDR3 length is 14 residues. Germline lookup yields CDR1 SGHAT and CDR2 FQNNGV. Trimming shortened V by 5 bases and J by 10 bases, and 20 bases separated the two germline ends. The CDR3 DNA sequence: TGTGCCAGCAGCCCTGCCAGGACAGACAGAACCTACACCTTC. Protein product: CASSPARTDRTYTF. Combining the CDR3 with reference TRBV11-2 and TRBJ1-2 gives the whole variable domain EAGVAQSPRYKIIEKRQSVAFWCNPISGHATLYWYQQILGQGPKLLIQFQNNGVVDDSQLPKDRFSAERLKGVDSTLKIQPAKLEDSAVYLCASSPARTDRTYTFGSGTRLTVV.

This chain joins TRBV6-1 and TRBJ1-4, with a possible D match to TRBD1 (6 bases). This CDR3 has 18 residues. Trimming took off 0 bases at V and 0 bases at J, with 14 bases between the two ends. The germline V gene has CDR1 MNHNS and CDR2 SASEGT. This CDR3 is CASSEADRRTATNEKLFF. The CDR3 DNA reads as TGTGCCAGCAGTGAAGCAGACAGGCGGACTGCAACTAATGAAAAACTGTTTTTT.

The V gene is TRBV18, the J gene TRBJ1-5, with TRBD1 matching over 9 bases. The CDR3 contains 14 residues. The junction had 4 bases not matched to a gene; V was cut back by 4 bases and J by 6 bases. CDR1 is KGHSH and CDR2 is LQKENI in the germline V gene. This chain's CDR3 is CASSQQGAGQPQHF. CDR3 nucleotide sequence: TGTGCCAGCTCACAACAGGGGGCTGGTCAGCCCCAGCATTTT.

V gene TRBV24-1 combines with J gene TRBJ1-1; D is possibly TRBD1 (6 bases). CDR1 and CDR2 from the germline V gene are KGHDR and SFDVKD. The CDR3 runs to 15 residues. V was pared by 8 bases and J by 2 bases, with 17 bases between. As DNA, the CDR3 is TGTGCCACCATACATACGGGGGGGCCAAACACTGAAGCTTTCTTT. Its protein is CATIHTGGPNTEAFF.

This chain links TRBV28 with TRBJ2-3, with 11 bases lining up with TRBD2. Germline values: CDR1 MDHEN, CDR2 SYDVKM. With V trimmed by 6 bases and J by 4 bases, 6 bases remained unmatched. This CDR3 is built from 15 residues. In DNA, the CDR3 is TGTGCCAGCAGCCCTAGCGGGGGGCGGGCAGATACGCAGTATTTT. It codes for CASSPSGGRADTQYF.

This chain connects TRBV5-1 to TRBJ1-6, with TRBD1 identical over 10 bases. V was clipped by 4 bases and J by 2 bases; unmatched bases: 3. Germline V gene sequence: CDR1 SGHRS, CDR2 YFSETQ. The CDR3 runs to 16 residues. The CDR3 DNA reads as TGCGCCAGCAGCAGACAGGGGGCGACCTATAATTCACCCCTCCACTTT. Translation gives CASSRQGATYNSPLHF. The complete variable domain, with remaining parts taken from reference TRBV5-1 and TRBJ1-6, reads KAGVTQTPRYLIKTRGQQVTLSCSPISGHRSVSWYQQTPGQGLQFLFEYFSETQRNKGNFPGRFSGRQFSNSRSEMNVSTLELGDSALYLCASSRQGATYNSPLHFGNGTRLTVT.

The rearrangement joins TRBV7-9 to TRBJ2-1; 8 positions agree with TRBD1. Germline CDR1 SEHNR, CDR2 FQNEAQ (reference sequence). The CDR3 is made up of 15 amino acids. Trimming at V came to 5 bases and at J to 7 bases, leaving 10 bases not matched to a gene. CDR3 amino acids: CASSDRDRGRNEQFF. The DNA of the CDR3 is TGTGCCAGCAGCGATCGAGACAGGGGTAGGAATGAGCAGTTCTTC.

This clone has more than one count but fewer than ten. V usage is TRBV4-1 and J usage is TRBJ1-2; D uncertain. There are 15 residues in the CDR3. Trimming stripped 1 base from V and 2 bases from J, with 11 bases between. Looked up from germline, CDR1 is MGHRA and CDR2 is YSYEKL. The CDR3 DNA sequence: TGCGCCAGCAGCCAAGGGGCGCATGGAAACTATGGCTACACCTTC. This codes for CASSQGAHGNYGYTF.

The chain combines TRBV28 with TRBJ2-5; 7 positions agree with TRBD1. Germline V gene data show CDR1 as MDHEN and CDR2 as SYDVKM. The CDR3 covers 15 residues. V dropped 4 bases and J dropped 7; count of bases not matched to a gene: 12. Here the CDR3 reads CASSSRQGGRATQYF. The CDR3 coding sequence is TGTGCCAGCAGTTCACGACAGGGCGGCCGCGCGACCCAGTACTTC.

This clone showed up just a few times. The rearrangement joins TRBV5-4 to TRBJ1-3, with 8 bases fitting TRBD1. The germline V gene has CDR1 SGHNT and CDR2 YYREEE (reference sequence). The trim removed 4 bases at V and 11 bases at J, leaving 5 bases unmatched. The CDR3 spans 12 residues. As DNA, the CDR3 is TGTGCCAGCAGCCTCGACAGGGGTGCCATATATTTT. Its protein is CASSLDRGAIYF.

This clone was counted once. The CDR3: CASSSDRGANQPQHF. CDR3 DNA: TGTGCCAGCAGTTCCGACCGGGGGGCCAATCAGCCCCAGCATTTT. The genes are TRBV6-6 and TRBJ1-5, with D perhaps matching TRBD1 (6 bases). CDR3 size: 15 residues. Per germline, CDR1 MNHNY and CDR2 SVGAGI (reference sequence). V was shortened by 4 bases and J by 3 bases, with 13 bases between the two germline ends.

V gene TRBV4-2 combines with J gene TRBJ2-1; 11 nucleotides align to TRBD2. J gave up 7 bases and V 1 base, and 12 bases lay outside the gene matches. The CDR3 length is 18 residues. Per germline, CDR1 LGHNA and CDR2 YNFKEQ. In DNA form, the CDR3 reads TGTGCCAGCAGCCAAGCCCCAATAGCGGGGGGGGCGAATAATGAGCAGTTCTTC. It yields the protein CASSQAPIAGGANNEQFF.

The chain joins TRBV18 to TRBJ2-5; D perhaps matches TRBD1 (6 bases). CDR3 size: 13 residues. V lost 2 bases to trimming and J lost 4 bases, with 8 bases between them. Germline V gives CDR1 KGHSH, CDR2 LQKENI. The DNA of the CDR3 is TGTGCCAGCTCACCAGGGGGCGCAGAGACCCAGTACTTC. Translated, it gives CASSPGGAETQYF.

This clone was observed a handful of times. V is TRBV7-8 and J is TRBJ2-7; D might be TRBD2 (6 bases). The germline V gene has CDR1 SGHVS and CDR2 FQNEAQ. The CDR3 is 14 residues long. V lost 2 bases, J lost 7 bases, and 15 bases lay in between. Here the CDR3 reads CASSLFSRAGEQYF. Here the CDR3 DNA reads TGTGCCAGCAGCTTATTTTCGCGGGCGGGAGAGCAGTACTTC.

The V gene is TRBV30, the J gene TRBJ1-3, with TRBD1 matching 7 bases. The CDR3 spans 13 residues. Trimming took 1 base from V and 4 from J; bases not matched to a gene: 1. The germline gives CDR1 GTSNPN, CDR2 SVGIG (reference sequence). The CDR3 loop reads CAWSAGQGNTIYF. CDR3 DNA sequence: TGTGCCTGGAGTGCGGGACAGGGAAACACCATATATTTT.

The chain joins TRBV6-5 to TRBJ2-7, with a tentative D call TRBD2 (5 bases). V gave up 5 bases and J gave up 0 bases, with 14 bases separating them. This CDR3 has 15 residues. The germline CDR1 and CDR2 sequences are MNHEY and SVGAGI. For the CDR3, the DNA is TGTGCCAGCAGTCTTTGGACTTTCTCCTCCTACGAGCAGTACTTC. This gives the protein CASSLWTFSSYEQYF.

The CDR3: CASSLTRGGFTEAFF. The CDR3, as DNA: TGTGCCAGTAGCCTGACCCGAGGAGGGTTTACTGAAGCTTTCTTT. This chain connects TRBV19 to TRBJ1-1; D call uncertain. Germline assignment: CDR1 LNHDA and CDR2 SQIVND (reference sequence). The CDR3 consists of 15 residues. V was shortened by 6 bases and J by 5 bases, with 19 bases between the two germline ends.

The gene calls are TRBV11-2 and TRBJ1-2; D is ambiguous. Germline V gives CDR1 SGHAT, CDR2 FQNNGV. V lost 0 bases, J lost 4 bases, and 15 bases lay in between. This CDR3 is built from 16 residues. The CDR3 nucleotides are TGTGCCAGCAGCTTAGATCTTGTGTCGGTGTTCTATGGCTACACCTTC. It encodes CASSLDLVSVFYGYTF.